Below are 16 T cell receptor beta chains sequenced from a single sample in a study of neurological immune-mediated disorders. Via MiXCR, TCRdb re-called the 5' RACE reads, giving one row per CDR3 protein. The sample yields 60,000 to 90,000 distinct CDR3 sequences, approximately 10% seen once. Sample time point: longitudinal time-point 1 (baseline). The source material was PBMCs. The receptors come from a man aged 30-40 years in good health.

There are many counts of this clonotype. The chain employs TRBV7-2 and TRBJ2-3; 10 bases are a match to TRBD2. This CDR3 has 14 residues. CDR1 is SGHTA, CDR2 FQGNSA, per germline. V was clipped by 7 bases and J by 5 bases; unmatched bases: 6. The CDR3 region is CASTRLAGGDTQYF. Written as DNA, the CDR3 is TGTGCCAGCACCAGACTAGCGGGTGGAGATACGCAGTATTTT.

This clonotype has ten or more counts. V usage is TRBV12-3 or TRBV12-4 and J usage is TRBJ1-6; TRBD1 matches at 7 bases. The J segment lost 5 bases and the V segment lost 3 bases, leaving 4 bases of the junction unmatched. The length of the CDR3 is 15 residues. As DNA, the CDR3 is TGTGCCAGCAGTTTGGCACAGGGGAATAATTCACCCCTCCACTTT. Translated: CASSLAQGNNSPLHF.

This clonotype was counted ten times or more. The chain couples TRBV7-2 to TRBJ2-7, with 9 bases aligning to TRBD2. Germline loops: CDR1 SGHTA, CDR2 FQGNSA. CDR3 length: 15 residues. V was pared by 3 bases and J by 3 bases, with 6 bases of the junction left unmatched. DNA of the CDR3: TGTGCCAGCAGCTTTAGTAGCGGGGGTTTCTACGAGCAGTACTTC. This codes for CASSFSSGGFYEQYF.

This clonotype was picked up many times. V and J are TRBV7-2 and TRBJ2-2; D call uncertain. CDR1 is SGHTA, CDR2 FQGNSA, per germline. Trimming removed 3 bases from V and 6 bases from J, with 5 bases in between. The CDR3 covers 12 residues. The CDR3 protein is CASSFYSGELFF. The CDR3 DNA sequence: TGTGCCAGCAGCTTTTACTCCGGGGAGCTGTTTTTT.

Concerning this clonotype itself: Mismatch with germline at one junction end may stem from a read error. This sequence joins TRBV29-1 and TRBJ2-2, with D maybe TRBD2 (6 bases). This CDR3 has 15 amino acids. Germline loops: CDR1 SQVTM, CDR2 ANQGSEA. The CDR3: CSVGAGLPNAGELFF. In nucleotides, the CDR3 is TGCAGCGTTGGGGCGGGGCTTCCAAACGCCGGGGAACTGTTTTTT.

This clonotype showed up many times. The J gene is TRBJ2-1, the V gene TRBV7-8, with 7 bases identical to TRBD2. V was pared by 2 bases and J by 4 bases, with 11 bases of the junction left unmatched. This CDR3 has 17 residues. Germline V gene lookup returns CDR1 SGHVS and CDR2 FQNEAQ. DNA for the CDR3: TGTGCCAGCAGCTTACGTCCCGCTAGCGGTCCTTACAATGAGCAGTTCTTC. It yields the protein CASSLRPASGPYNEQFF.

This clonotype was recorded a few times. The V and J genes are TRBV5-5 and TRBJ2-3; no clear D gene. CDR1 and CDR2 (germline): SGHKS, YYEKEE (reference sequence). CDR3 length: 13 amino acids. Deletions cut 3 bases from V and 4 bases from J, with 9 bases between. CDR3 amino acids: CASSWAVPDTQYF. The CDR3 DNA sequence: TGTGCCAGCAGCTGGGCGGTGCCAGATACGCAGTATTTT. Together with reference TRBV5-5 and TRBJ2-3, the CDR3 gives the full variable domain: DAGVTQSPTHLIKTRGQQVTLRCSPISGHKSVSWYQQVLGQGPQFIFQYYEKEERGRGNFPDRFSARQFPNYSSELNVNALLLGDSALYLCASSWAVPDTQYFGPGTRLTVL.

This clonotype was seen many times. The chain combines TRBV20-1 with TRBJ2-7, with 11 bases that match TRBD2. Germline V lookup: CDR1 DFQATT, CDR2 SNEGSKA (reference sequence). After removal of 2 bases from V and 3 bases from J, the junction contained 6 bases not matched to a gene. The CDR3 runs 15 residues. In nucleotides, the CDR3 is TGCAGTGCTAGAACAACTAGCGGGGGATTCTACGAGCAGTACTTC. This encodes CSARTTSGGFYEQYF.

The genes are TRBV20-1 and TRBJ2-7, with TRBD1 identical over 7 bases. The J segment lost 2 bases and the V segment lost 5 bases, leaving 9 bases of the junction unmatched. This CDR3 region has 14 residues. Germline V gene lookup returns CDR1 DFQATT and CDR2 SNEGSKA (reference sequence). CDR3 amino acids: CSACRDSLPYEQYF. For the CDR3, the DNA is TGCAGTGCTTGCCGGGACAGCCTTCCCTACGAGCAGTACTTC.

This clonotype came up many times. The rearrangement uses TRBV7-9 and TRBJ2-1; D remains unclear. The germline gives CDR1 SEHNR, CDR2 FQNEAQ (reference sequence). This CDR3 has 14 amino acids. Trimming pared 6 bases from V and 8 bases from J, leaving 17 bases between. The CDR3 DNA follows: TGTGCCAGCAGAGGTTCAGGCTTTGGGGATGAGCAGTTCTTC. Its translation: CASRGSGFGDEQFF.

This clonotype showed up just a few times. This chain joins TRBV5-1 and TRBJ1-6, with 7 bases identical to TRBD1. In germline, CDR1 is SGHRS, CDR2 YFSETQ. This CDR3 contains 16 residues. The V segment lost 4 bases and the J segment 7 bases; nucleotides outside the gene matches: 11. The CDR3 nucleotides read TGCGCCAGCAGCCCCGGCGGGGGACAGTTAAATTCACCCCTCCACTTT. It translates to CASSPGGGQLNSPLHF. Filled out from reference TRBV5-1 and TRBJ1-6, the complete variable domain reads KAGVTQTPRYLIKTRGQQVTLSCSPISGHRSVSWYQQTPGQGLQFLFEYFSETQRNKGNFPGRFSGRQFSNSRSEMNVSTLELGDSALYLCASSPGGGQLNSPLHFGNGTRLTVT.

This clonotype was counted ten times or more. V gene TRBV18 combines with J gene TRBJ2-3; D call uncertain. CDR3 length equals 15 residues. CDR1 is KGHSH and CDR2 is LQKENI in the germline V gene. V was pared by 3 bases and J by 2 bases, with 12 bases between. As DNA, the CDR3 is TGTGCCAGCTCACCCAAGATCTCGGTCACAGATACGCAGTATTTT. This sequence encodes CASSPKISVTDTQYF.

This clonotype was seen ten or more times. This chain uses TRBV11-2 with TRBJ1-6; D remains ambiguous. CDR1 and CDR2 (germline): SGHAT, FQNNGV. CDR3 length: 17 amino acids. V was clipped by 5 bases and J by 0 bases, with 14 bases between them. DNA of the CDR3: TGTGCCAGCAGCCTTGCTAGAGGTGGCTCCTATAATTCACCCCTCCACTTT. Its protein product is CASSLARGGSYNSPLHF.

This clonotype was recorded a few times. The CDR3 reads CASSPGGSGNTIYF. The CDR3 coding sequence is TGTGCCAGCAGTCCCGGGGGCTCTGGAAACACCATATATTTT. The chain combines TRBV28 with TRBJ1-3; TRBD1 might be the D (5 bases). Trimming took off 5 bases at V and 0 bases at J, with 8 bases between the two ends. The CDR3 is made up of 14 amino acids. CDR1 is MDHEN, CDR2 SYDVKM, per germline.

The V call is TRBV6-5, the J call TRBJ2-1; no reliable D call. Trimming left V 7 bases short and J 9 bases short, with 10 bases between. This CDR3 has 11 amino acids. Germline loops: CDR1 MNHEY, CDR2 SVGAGI. The CDR3 spells CASKEVGEQFF. CDR3 coding DNA: TGTGCCAGCAAAGAAGTTGGTGAGCAGTTCTTC.

This clonotype showed up many times. The chain links TRBV9 to TRBJ1-4, with TRBD1 matching over 7 bases. The J segment lost 0 bases and the V segment lost 5 bases, leaving 4 bases of the junction unmatched. Looked up from germline, CDR1 is SGDLS and CDR2 is YYNGEE. This CDR3 is built from 15 residues. The CDR3 is CASRATGATNEKLFF. DNA of the CDR3: TGTGCCAGCAGAGCAACAGGGGCAACTAATGAAAAACTGTTTTTT.